This TCR beta chain was documented in a study of T cell changes during pregnancy in multiple sclerosis. V lost 5 bases and J lost 0; bases outside the gene matches: 10. The CDR3 has 18 residues. Germline V gives CDR1 SEHNR, CDR2 FQNEAQ (reference sequence). This clone was counted a single time. The data were produced by immunoSEQ multiplex PCR, yet TCRdb's version contains in-frame clones alone and is incomplete. The table records about 110,000 clones, just over 90% of them present only once. This rearrangement joins TRBV7-9 to TRBJ2-3; 11 positions match TRBD2. The input for sequencing was peripheral blood, taken after pregnancy. The clonotype was recovered from a female donor with multiple sclerosis, enrolled in a pregnancy study. CDR3 loop: CASSIYSGGARSTDTQYF. The CDR3 bases are TGTGCCAGCAGCATCTATAGCGGGGGGGCCCGCAGCACAGATACGCAGTATTTT. Full variable domain (outside the CDR3, taken from reference TRBV7-9 and TRBJ2-3): DTGVSQNPRHKITKRGQNVTFRCDPISEHNRLYWYRQTLGQGPEFLTYFQNEAQLEKSRLLSDRFSAERPKGSFSTLEIQRTEQGDSAMYLCASSIYSGGARSTDTQYFGPGTRLTVL.